This T cell receptor beta chain was sequenced during a study of cytomegalovirus exposure and HLA in healthy donors. Whole-study results and caveats: Most TCR sequences proved rare, with some public TCRs found in many donors.

Measured with immunoSEQ multiplex PCR; TCRdb has only the in-frame clones, and not every one. This sample has 280,000 or so clones; 85% to 90% occur once, and the top ten carry 0.92%. A word on this clone: Its antigen remains unidentified.

V lost 3 bases and J lost 3, with 24 bases in between. Germline V gene data show CDR1 as SGHAT and CDR2 as FQNNGV. The CDR3 has 19 residues. The genes are TRBV11-2 and TRBJ2-1; TRBD2 is a possible D gene (6 bases). Sequences were obtained from PBMCs. The source of this sequence is a woman in her late teens or twenties in good health and CMV-seronegative. The CDR3 loop is CASSFPLKRRDKNYNEQFF. The CDR3 bases are TGTGCCAGCAGCTTTCCCCTCAAGAGGCGGGATAAGAACTACAATGAGCAGTTCTTC.